The subject of this entry is one T cell receptor beta chain. This sample stems from a study of control samples from healthy donors and cancer patients. The V gene's germline CDR1 is SGHKS and CDR2 YYEKEE (reference sequence). With 1 base removed from V and 4 bases from J, the gap between germline ends came to 8 bases. The CDR3 has 13 amino acids. The table came from immunoSEQ multiplex PCR; TCRdb's copy has only in-frame clones and leaves some out. Here the sample spans 25,000 to 30,000 clones, approximately 85% being singletons. The sequenced material came from PBMCs. This TCR was recovered from an older woman with head and neck cancer. This chain joins TRBV5-5 and TRBJ2-5; D gene uncertain. CDR3 sequence (DNA): TGTGCCAGCAGCTTGTGGCAGAGAGAGACCCAGTACTTC. It specifies CASSLWQRETQYF.